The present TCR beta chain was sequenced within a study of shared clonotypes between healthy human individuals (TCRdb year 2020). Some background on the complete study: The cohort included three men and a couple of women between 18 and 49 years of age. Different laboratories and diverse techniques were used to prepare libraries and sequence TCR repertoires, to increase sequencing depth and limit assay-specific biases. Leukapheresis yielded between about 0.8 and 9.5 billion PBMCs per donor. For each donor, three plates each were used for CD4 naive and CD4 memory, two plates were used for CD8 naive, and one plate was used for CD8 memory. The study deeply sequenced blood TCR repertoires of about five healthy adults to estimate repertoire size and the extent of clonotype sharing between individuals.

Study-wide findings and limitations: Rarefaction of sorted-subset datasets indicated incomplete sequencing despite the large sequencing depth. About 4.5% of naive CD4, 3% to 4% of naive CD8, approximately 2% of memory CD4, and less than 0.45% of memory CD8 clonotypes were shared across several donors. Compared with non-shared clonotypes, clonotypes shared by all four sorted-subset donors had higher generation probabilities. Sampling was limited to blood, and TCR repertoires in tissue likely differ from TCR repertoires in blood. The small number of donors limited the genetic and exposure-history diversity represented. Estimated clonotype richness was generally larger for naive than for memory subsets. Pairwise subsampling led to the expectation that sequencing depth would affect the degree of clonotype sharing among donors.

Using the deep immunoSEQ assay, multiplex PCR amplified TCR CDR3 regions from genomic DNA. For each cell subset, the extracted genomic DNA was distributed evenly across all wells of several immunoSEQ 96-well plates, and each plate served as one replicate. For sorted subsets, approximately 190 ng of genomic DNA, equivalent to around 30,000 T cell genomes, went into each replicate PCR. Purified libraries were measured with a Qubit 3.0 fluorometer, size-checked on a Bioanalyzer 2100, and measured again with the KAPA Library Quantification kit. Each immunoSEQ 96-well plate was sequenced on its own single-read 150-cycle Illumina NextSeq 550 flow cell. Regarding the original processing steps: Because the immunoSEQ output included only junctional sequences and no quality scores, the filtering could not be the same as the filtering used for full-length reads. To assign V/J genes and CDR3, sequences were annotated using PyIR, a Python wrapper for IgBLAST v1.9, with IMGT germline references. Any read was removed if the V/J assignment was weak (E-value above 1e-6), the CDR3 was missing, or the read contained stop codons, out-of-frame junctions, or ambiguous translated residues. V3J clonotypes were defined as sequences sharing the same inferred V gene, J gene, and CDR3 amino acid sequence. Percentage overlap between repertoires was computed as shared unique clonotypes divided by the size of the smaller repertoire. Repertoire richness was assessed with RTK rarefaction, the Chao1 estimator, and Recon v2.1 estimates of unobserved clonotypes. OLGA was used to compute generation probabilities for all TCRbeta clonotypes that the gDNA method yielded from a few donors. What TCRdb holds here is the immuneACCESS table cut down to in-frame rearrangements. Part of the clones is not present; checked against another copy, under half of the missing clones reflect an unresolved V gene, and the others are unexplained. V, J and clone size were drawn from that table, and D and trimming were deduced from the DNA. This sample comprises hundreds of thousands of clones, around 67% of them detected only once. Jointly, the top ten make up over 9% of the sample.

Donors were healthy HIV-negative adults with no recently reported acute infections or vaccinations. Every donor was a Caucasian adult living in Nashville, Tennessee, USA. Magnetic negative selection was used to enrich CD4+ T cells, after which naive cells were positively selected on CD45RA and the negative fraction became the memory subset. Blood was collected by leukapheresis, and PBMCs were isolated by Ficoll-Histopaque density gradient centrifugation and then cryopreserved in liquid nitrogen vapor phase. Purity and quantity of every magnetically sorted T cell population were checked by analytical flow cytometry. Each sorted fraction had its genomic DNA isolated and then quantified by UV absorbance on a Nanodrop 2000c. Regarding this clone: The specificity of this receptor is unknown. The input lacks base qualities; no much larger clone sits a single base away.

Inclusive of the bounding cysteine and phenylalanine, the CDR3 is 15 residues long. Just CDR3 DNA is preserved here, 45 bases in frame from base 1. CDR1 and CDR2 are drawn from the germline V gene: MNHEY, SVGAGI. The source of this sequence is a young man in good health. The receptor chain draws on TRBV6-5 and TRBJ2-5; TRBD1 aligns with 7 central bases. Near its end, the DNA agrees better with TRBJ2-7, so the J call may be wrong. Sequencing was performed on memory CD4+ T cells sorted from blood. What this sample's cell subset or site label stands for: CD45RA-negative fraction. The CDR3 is CASSYAGTDLYEQYF. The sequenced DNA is TGTGCCAGCAGTTACGCCGGGACAGACCTCTACGAGCAGTACTTC.